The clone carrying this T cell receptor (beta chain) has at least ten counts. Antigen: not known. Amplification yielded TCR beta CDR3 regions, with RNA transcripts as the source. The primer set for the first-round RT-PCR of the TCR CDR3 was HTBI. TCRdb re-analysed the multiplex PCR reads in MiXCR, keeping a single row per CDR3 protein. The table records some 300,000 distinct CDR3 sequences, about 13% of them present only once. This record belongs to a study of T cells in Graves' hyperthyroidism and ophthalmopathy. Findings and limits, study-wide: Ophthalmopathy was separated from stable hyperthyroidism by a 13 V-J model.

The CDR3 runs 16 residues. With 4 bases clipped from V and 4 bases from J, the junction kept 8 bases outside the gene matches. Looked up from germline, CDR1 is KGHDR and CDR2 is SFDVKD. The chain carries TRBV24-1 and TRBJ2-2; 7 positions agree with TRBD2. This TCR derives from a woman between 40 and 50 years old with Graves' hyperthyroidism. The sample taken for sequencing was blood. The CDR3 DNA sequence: TGTGCCACCAGTGAGATCGGGACTAAGAGCACCGGGGAGCTGTTTTTT. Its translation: CATSEIGTKSTGELFF.